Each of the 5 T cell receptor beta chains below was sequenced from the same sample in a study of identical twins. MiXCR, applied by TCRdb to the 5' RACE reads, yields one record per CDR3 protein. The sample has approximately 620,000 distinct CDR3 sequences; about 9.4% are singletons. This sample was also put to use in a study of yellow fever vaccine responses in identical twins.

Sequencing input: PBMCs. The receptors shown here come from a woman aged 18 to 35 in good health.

CDR3: CASSERGLPYEQYF. CDR3 DNA sequence: TGCGCCAGCAGTGAACGGGGGCTCCCCTACGAGCAGTACTTC. The rearrangement uses TRBV10-1 and TRBJ2-7, with D perhaps matching TRBD1 or TRBD2 (6 bases each). Trimming stripped 3 bases from V and 2 bases from J, with 11 bases between. In germline, CDR1 is WNHNN, CDR2 SYGVQD (reference sequence). This CDR3 has 14 residues.

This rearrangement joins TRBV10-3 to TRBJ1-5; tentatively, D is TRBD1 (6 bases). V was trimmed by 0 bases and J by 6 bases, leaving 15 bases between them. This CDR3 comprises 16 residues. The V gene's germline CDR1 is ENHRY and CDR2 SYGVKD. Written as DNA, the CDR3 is TGTGCCATCAGTGAGTCGCGGGGGGCAGGTGGTCAGCCCCAGCATTTT. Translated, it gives CAISESRGAGGQPQHF.

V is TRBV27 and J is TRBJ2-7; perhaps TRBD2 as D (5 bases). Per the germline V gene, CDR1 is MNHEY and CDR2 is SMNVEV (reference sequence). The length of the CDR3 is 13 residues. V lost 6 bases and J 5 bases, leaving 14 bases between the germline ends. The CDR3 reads CASRRSAGDEQYF. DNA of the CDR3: TGTGCCAGCAGACGAAGCGCGGGCGACGAGCAGTACTTC.

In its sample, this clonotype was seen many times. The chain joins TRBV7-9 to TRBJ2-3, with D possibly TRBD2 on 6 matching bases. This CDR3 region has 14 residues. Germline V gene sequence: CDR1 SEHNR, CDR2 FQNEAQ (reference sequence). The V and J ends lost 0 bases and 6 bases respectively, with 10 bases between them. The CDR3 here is CASSLARGRDTQYF. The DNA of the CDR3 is TGTGCCAGCAGCTTAGCCAGAGGGAGGGATACGCAGTATTTT.

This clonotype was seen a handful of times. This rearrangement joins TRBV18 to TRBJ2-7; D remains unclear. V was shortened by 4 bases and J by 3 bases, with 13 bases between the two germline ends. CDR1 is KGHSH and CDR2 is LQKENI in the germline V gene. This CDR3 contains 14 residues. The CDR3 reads CASSRAANNYEQYF. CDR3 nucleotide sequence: TGTGCCAGCTCACGGGCAGCCAATAACTACGAGCAGTACTTC.